This T cell receptor (beta chain) is from a study of blood T cell repertoires in COVID-19. About the research overall: Samples came from the United States, Italy and Spain, spanning acute and convalescent COVID-19.

Germline V gene lookup returns CDR1 SGHTA and CDR2 FQGNSA. V lost 3 bases and J lost 6; bases outside the gene matches: 6. The CDR3 is made up of 14 amino acids. Sequencing used immunoSEQ multiplex PCR; TCRdb keeps in-frame clones, though not all of them. The table has 270,000 or so clones, approximately 86% seen once. This clone appeared a few times. The rearrangement joins TRBV7-2 to TRBJ2-7; 9 bases fit TRBD1. The source material was peripheral blood. The TCR originated in a woman aged 18 to 35 with acute or convalescent COVID-19. For the CDR3, the DNA is TGTGCCAGCAGCTTGGGACAGGGTGTAGGCGAGCAGTACTTC. Residues: CASSLGQGVGEQYF.